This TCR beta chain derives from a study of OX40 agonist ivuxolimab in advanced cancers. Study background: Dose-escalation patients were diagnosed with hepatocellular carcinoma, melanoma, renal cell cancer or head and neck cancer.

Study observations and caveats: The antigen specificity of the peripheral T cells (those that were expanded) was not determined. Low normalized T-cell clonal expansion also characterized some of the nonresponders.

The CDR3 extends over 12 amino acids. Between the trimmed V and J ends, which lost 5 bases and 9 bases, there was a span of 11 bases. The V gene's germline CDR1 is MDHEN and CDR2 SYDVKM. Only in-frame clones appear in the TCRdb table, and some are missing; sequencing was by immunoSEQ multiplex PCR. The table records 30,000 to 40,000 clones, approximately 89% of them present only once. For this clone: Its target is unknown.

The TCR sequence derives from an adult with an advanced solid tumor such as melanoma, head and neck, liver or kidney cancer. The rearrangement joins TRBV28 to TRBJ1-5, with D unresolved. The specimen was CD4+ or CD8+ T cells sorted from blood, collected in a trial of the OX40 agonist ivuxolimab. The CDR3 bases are TGTGCCAGCAGTGATGCAATGGGGCCCCAGCATTTT. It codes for CASSDAMGPQHF.